This is a list of T cell receptor beta chains from one sample in a study of cytomegalovirus exposure and HLA in healthy donors. This table comes from immunoSEQ multiplex PCR, and its TCRdb copy is limited to in-frame clones, with some not included. Counted here are 150,000 or so clones, about four fifths occurring once; the ten biggest clones make up about 2.7%. Sequencing was carried out using PBMCs. These receptor sequences come from a man aged 18-30 years in good health and CMV-seronegative. CDR3s include the opening cysteine and the closing phenylalanine or tryptophan. A D gene is named only where the DNA matches it firmly. Only some rows state a clone size, as once, few, many or a class for expanded clones.

j_call: TRBJ2-5
clone_size: few
v_call: TRBV29-1
d_call: TRBD2
cdr3_nt: TGCAGCGTTGAAGATCTAGGGCTAGCGGGGGTCCAGGGGACCCAGTACTTC
cdr3_aa: CSVEDLGLAGVQGTQYF

j_call: TRBJ1-6
clone_size: .
v_call: TRBV29-1
d_call: TRBD1
cdr3_nt: TGCAGCGCTTTCCTCGACAGGGCACTAAGGAATTCACCCCTCCACTTT
cdr3_aa: CSAFLDRALRNSPLHF

j_call: TRBJ2-5
clone_size: .
v_call: TRBV7-3
d_call: .
cdr3_nt: TGTGCCAGCAGCTCCCACTCCGGGTTCCAAGAGACCCAGTACTTC
cdr3_aa: CASSSHSGFQETQYF

j_call: TRBJ2-5
clone_size: .
v_call: TRBV9
d_call: TRBD1
cdr3_nt: TGTGCCAGCAGCGTCCTAGAAAACAGGGGGGACACGGAGGCCCAGTACTTC
cdr3_aa: CASSVLENRGDTEAQYF

j_call: TRBJ1-2
clone_size: .
v_call: TRBV29-1
d_call: .
cdr3_nt: TGCAGCGTTGAAGAGGCGGCAGCTAACTATGGCTACACCTTC
cdr3_aa: CSVEEAAANYGYTF

j_call: TRBJ1-1
clone_size: .
v_call: TRBV18
d_call: .
cdr3_nt: TGTGCCAGCTCACCGCAAGGGGCCCTCCAAACTGAAGCTTTCTTT
cdr3_aa: CASSPQGALQTEAFF

j_call: TRBJ2-5
clone_size: .
v_call: TRBV4-2
d_call: .
cdr3_nt: TGTGCCAGCAGCCACCAATTCGACCGGGACGCAAGGGGGGAGACCCAGTACTTC
cdr3_aa: CASSHQFDRDARGETQYF

j_call: TRBJ1-6
clone_size: few
v_call: TRBV11-2
d_call: .
cdr3_nt: TGTGCCAGCAGCTTAGATTCTCCCCCGAGCTCCTATAATTCACCCCTCCACTTT
cdr3_aa: CASSLDSPPSSYNSPLHF

j_call: TRBJ2-3
clone_size: .
v_call: TRBV20-1
d_call: TRBD2
cdr3_nt: TGCAGCGGGGGGAGCACAGATACGCAGTATTTT
cdr3_aa: CSGGSTDTQYF

j_call: TRBJ2-2
clone_size: .
v_call: TRBV6-6
d_call: TRBD1
cdr3_nt: TGTGCCACGGAACCGGACAGGACCCTCACCGGGGAGCTGTTTTTT
cdr3_aa: CATEPDRTLTGELFF

j_call: TRBJ2-7
clone_size: .
v_call: TRBV7-3
d_call: TRBD1
cdr3_nt: TGTGCCAGCAGCCCCGGGGACAGGGGGCGGTCCTACGAGCAGTACTTC
cdr3_aa: CASSPGDRGRSYEQYF

j_call: TRBJ1-6
clone_size: .
v_call: TRBV7-9
d_call: .
cdr3_nt: TGTGCCAGCAGCTTAGGACAGGATTCGAATTCACCCCTCCACTTT
cdr3_aa: CASSLGQDSNSPLHF

j_call: TRBJ2-6
clone_size: .
v_call: TRBV7-2
d_call: .
cdr3_nt: TGTGCCAGCAGCACCCATCTAGGCACGGCCAACGGCCTGACTTTC
cdr3_aa: CASSTHLGTANGLTF

j_call: TRBJ1-3
clone_size: .
v_call: TRBV7-8
d_call: TRBD1
cdr3_nt: TGTGCCAGCAGCCTCCGGACAGGGATGGCAGGAAACACCATATATTTT
cdr3_aa: CASSLRTGMAGNTIYF

j_call: TRBJ2-6
clone_size: once
v_call: TRBV18
d_call: .
cdr3_nt: TGTGCCAGCTCACCAAGGACAGTCTCTGGGGCCAACGGCCTGACTTTC
cdr3_aa: CASSPRTVSGANGLTF

j_call: TRBJ1-2
clone_size: .
v_call: TRBV6-5
d_call: TRBD1
cdr3_nt: TGTGCCAGCAGTTACCGGGACAGGGCGACCAGCTACACCTTC
cdr3_aa: CASSYRDRATSYTF